The TCR beta chain described here comes from a study of T cells in Graves' hyperthyroidism and ophthalmopathy. V was cut by 7 bases and J by 5 bases, with 14 bases left in between. The CDR3 has 13 residues. PBMCs were obtained from approximately 10 ml fresh peripheral blood. Amplified TCR beta CDR3 regions derived from RNA transcripts. In the first-round RT-PCR of the TCR CDR3, the HTBI primer set was used. From the multiplex PCR reads, TCRdb called clonotypes with MiXCR, one entry per CDR3 protein. The sample shows roughly 350,000 distinct CDR3 sequences, roughly 15% of them seen only once. The chain uses TRBV12-3 or TRBV12-4 and TRBJ1-2; weak D call: TRBD1 (5 bases). The sequence was obtained from a woman aged 25 to 39 with Graves' ophthalmopathy. The specimen was blood. The CDR3 region has the DNA TGTGCCAGCACTATCGGGGCAGGATATGGCTACACCTTC. Its protein product is CASTIGAGYGYTF.